One sample yielded the 17 T cell receptor beta chains listed below, sequenced in a study of blood T cell repertoires in COVID-19. The data were produced by immunoSEQ multiplex PCR, yet TCRdb's version contains in-frame clones alone and is incomplete. The data contain around 170,000 clones, less than 90% of them seen just once; the ten biggest clones take up approximately 7.7%. Material for sequencing was PBMCs or T cells enriched from blood (not recorded which). The receptors shown here come from a woman aged 45-60 years who had recovered from COVID-19.

This chain links TRBV5-4 with TRBJ2-7, with 10 nucleotides matching TRBD2. The V segment lost 2 bases and the J segment 5 bases; nucleotides outside the gene matches: 4. CDR3 size: 14 residues. Germline V gene lookup returns CDR1 SGHNT and CDR2 YYREEE (reference sequence). CDR3 bases: TGTGCCAGCAGCTTCCTAGCGGGAGAAGACGAGCAGTACTTC. This encodes CASSFLAGEDEQYF.

The rearrangement joins TRBV28 to TRBJ1-2; a weak D match, TRBD1 (6 bases). This CDR3 is built from 18 residues. V was cut by 7 bases and J by 2 bases, with 26 bases left in between. Germline CDR1 and CDR2: MDHEN and SYDVKM. CDR3 nucleotides: TGTGCCAGCAAAAGCATCTTCAGGGGTAAGGCCCAGAACTATGGCTACACCTTC. Protein: CASKSIFRGKAQNYGYTF.

The chain joins TRBV7-9 to TRBJ1-2; D not resolved. CDR1 is SEHNR, CDR2 FQNEAQ, per germline (reference sequence). CDR3 length equals 14 residues. Trimming removed 3 bases at V and 0 bases at J, with 8 bases between. The CDR3 region has the DNA TGTGCCAGCAGCTTCGCCACTACTAACTATGGCTACACCTTC. It specifies CASSFATTNYGYTF.

The V and J genes are TRBV5-6 and TRBJ1-1, with a possible D match to TRBD1 (6 bases). The CDR3 spans 14 residues. The germline V gene encodes CDR1 SGHDT and CDR2 YYEEEE. V lost 1 base to trimming and J lost 3 bases, with 10 bases between them. The CDR3 sequence is CASSLTGIDTEAFF. The CDR3, as DNA: TGTGCCAGCAGCTTGACAGGGATTGACACTGAAGCTTTCTTT.

The chain links TRBV24-1 to TRBJ1-5; the D is unclear. The CDR3 extends over 14 amino acids. V was trimmed by 5 bases and J by 4 bases, leaving 11 bases between them. The germline gives CDR1 KGHDR, CDR2 SFDVKD. The CDR3 spells CATSGGIGNQPQHF. In DNA form, the CDR3 reads TGTGCCACCAGTGGCGGGATAGGAAATCAGCCCCAGCATTTT.

The chain combines TRBV19 with TRBJ1-5, with 8 bases identical to TRBD1. V dropped 7 bases and J dropped 0; count of bases not matched to a gene: 5. Germline V gene lookup returns CDR1 LNHDA and CDR2 SQIVND (reference sequence). This CDR3 contains 15 residues. The CDR3: CASKDRAYSNQPQHF. DNA of the CDR3: TGTGCCAGTAAGGACAGGGCGTATAGCAATCAGCCCCAGCATTTT. The full variable domain, in which reference TRBV19 and TRBJ1-5 provide the parts outside the CDR3, is DGGITQSPKYLFRKEGQNVTLSCEQNLNHDAMYWYRQDPGQGLRLIYYSQIVNDFQKGDIAEGYSVSREKKESFPLTVTSAQKNPTAFYLCASKDRAYSNQPQHFGDGTRLSIL.

The genes are TRBV2 and TRBJ2-2; no clear D gene. CDR1 is SNHLY, CDR2 FYNNEI, per germline. This CDR3 contains 14 residues. Trimming took off 2 bases at V and 1 base at J, with 5 bases between the two ends. CDR3 nucleotides: TGTGCCAGCAGTGAACTCCTGAACACCGGGGAGCTGTTTTTT. Amino acids: CASSELLNTGELFF.

The chain recombines TRBV28 with TRBJ1-2; TRBD1 matches 9 bases. Germline loops: CDR1 MDHEN, CDR2 SYDVKM. Trimming took 7 bases from V and 3 from J; bases not matched to a gene: 6. This CDR3 is 14 amino acids long. Here the CDR3 DNA reads TGTGCCAGCACCTTCCGGGACAGGGACTATGGCTACACCTTC. Its translation is CASTFRDRDYGYTF.

V and J are TRBV12-5 and TRBJ2-1; possibly TRBD1 for D (5 bases). V was clipped by 2 bases and J by 3 bases, with 5 bases between them. Germline assignment: CDR1 LGHNT and CDR2 FRNRAP. The CDR3 totals 13 residues. DNA of the CDR3: TGTGCTAGTGGTTTGAGGGGCTACAATGAGCAGTTCTTC. Amino acid sequence: CASGLRGYNEQFF.

The V call is TRBV20-1, the J call TRBJ2-7; TRBD1 matches at 11 bases. This CDR3 has 11 amino acids. Germline V gives CDR1 DFQATT, CDR2 SNEGSKA (reference sequence). The CDR3 loop reads CSRGQGDEQYF. Written as DNA, the CDR3 is TGCAGCAGGGGACAGGGGGACGAGCAGTACTTC.

The chain employs TRBV29-1 and TRBJ2-7, with D perhaps matching TRBD2 (6 bases). CDR1 SQVTM and CDR2 ANQGSEA come from the germline V gene. The CDR3 is 15 residues long. The ends were cut back, 6 bases at V and 1 base at J, with 19 bases in the middle. CDR3 amino acids: CSVRLGRDSSYEQYF. The CDR3 coding sequence is TGCAGCGTCCGTTTGGGGCGGGACTCGTCCTACGAGCAGTACTTC.

J is TRBJ2-5 and V is TRBV6-4; 10 bases line up with TRBD1. Trimming removed 7 bases from V and 6 bases from J; junction bases left unmatched: 11. The CDR3 covers 15 residues. CDR1 is MRHNA and CDR2 is SNTAGT in the germline V gene. DNA for the CDR3: TGTGCCAGCATACACAACCGACAGGGGGCAAAGACCCAGTACTTC. The encoded protein is CASIHNRQGAKTQYF.

The V and J genes are TRBV29-1 and TRBJ2-1; 14 positions agree with TRBD2. The germline V gene encodes CDR1 SQVTM and CDR2 ANQGSEA. This CDR3 comprises 16 residues. V lost 6 bases and J lost 4; bases outside the gene matches: 8. The CDR3 DNA reads as TGCAGCGTCAAGACTAGCGGGAGGGCCCGATACAATGAGCAGTTCTTC. It specifies CSVKTSGRARYNEQFF.

The chain couples TRBV28 to TRBJ1-2; TRBD1 aligns across 7 bases. The CDR3 loop spans 14 amino acids. V trimming: 10 bases; J trimming: 7 bases; junction bases outside the gene matches: 15. The germline V gene encodes CDR1 MDHEN and CDR2 SYDVKM. The CDR3 bases are TGTGCCACCAGGGGGGACAAGTCCAAACGTGGCTACACCTTC. Translating it yields CATRGDKSKRGYTF.

The chain is built from TRBV5-1 and TRBJ2-7; 8 positions match TRBD2. J was trimmed by 3 bases and V by 2 bases; bases with no gene match: 1. The CDR3 extends over 13 amino acids. CDR1 is SGHRS and CDR2 is YFSETQ in the germline V gene. CDR3 region: CASSFGGVYEQYF. The DNA for the CDR3 is TGCGCCAGCAGCTTCGGGGGGGTCTACGAGCAGTACTTC.

The chain combines TRBV4-2 with TRBJ1-1; D unresolved. Deletions cut 4 bases from V and 1 base from J, with 4 bases between. CDR1 and CDR2 from the germline V gene are LGHNA and YNFKEQ. CDR3 length: 12 residues. The chain's CDR3 is CASSRRNTEAFF. The CDR3, as DNA: TGTGCCAGCAGCCGTAGGAACACTGAAGCTTTCTTT.

J is TRBJ1-5 and V is TRBV24-1; TRBD1 might be the D (6 bases). CDR1 is KGHDR, CDR2 SFDVKD, per germline. The CDR3 has 15 amino acids. V gave up 5 bases and J gave up 6 bases, with 16 bases separating them. The CDR3 region is CATSGNRETGQPQHF. Written as DNA, the CDR3 is TGTGCCACCAGTGGAAACAGGGAGACGGGTCAGCCCCAGCATTTT.